This paragraph covers one T cell receptor beta chain sequence. These data come from a study of blood T cell repertoires in COVID-19. Overall study context: T cells, B-cell-depleted T cells, or PBMCs provided the cDNA or gDNA that served as material.

Under the authors' procedure: Estimation of nucleated cell counts was performed using reference gene primer amplification. Clones were sequenced by immunoSEQ multiplex PCR, and TCRdb holds only the in-frame ones, with some missing. That table is the source of V, J and clone size, and D and trimming were worked out from the DNA. The table has about 42,000 clones, 90% seen once; the top ten hold 2.5% to 3.5%. Trimming took 5 bases from V and 0 from J; bases not matched to a gene: 3. This CDR3 is 14 amino acids long. The germline V gene has CDR1 SEHNR and CDR2 FQNEAQ (reference sequence). The J gene is TRBJ2-7, the V gene TRBV7-9, with 8 bases lining up with TRBD2. This sequence was found in a man between 50 and 59 years old with active COVID-19. What was sequenced was peripheral blood. CDR3 DNA: TGTGCCAGCAGCGGGCGGGGGGCCTCCTACGAGCAGTACTTC. Translating it yields CASSGRGASYEQYF.